The 28 T cell receptor beta chains reported below all come from one sample, sequenced in a study of identical twins. TCRdb reprocessed the 5' RACE reads with MiXCR, giving one entry per CDR3 protein. The sample holds fewer than 550,000 distinct CDR3 sequences, 15% seen once. These same records also appear under a second study, on yellow fever vaccine responses in identical twins.

The sequenced material came from CD4+ T cells sorted from blood. The source of these receptors is a woman aged 18-29 years in good health.

J is TRBJ2-1 and V is TRBV11-2, with D tentatively TRBD1 (7 bases). Germline CDR1 SGHAT, CDR2 FQNNGV. The germline V and J ends were trimmed by 5 bases and 4 bases, with 18 bases remaining between them. The CDR3 has 16 amino acids. The CDR3 loop is CASSLRTGRGYNEQFF. The CDR3 DNA reads as TGTGCCAGCAGCCTGAGGACAGGACGGGGGTACAATGAGCAGTTCTTC.

This chain uses TRBV7-9 with TRBJ2-7; 7 nucleotides line up with TRBD1. From germline, CDR1 is SEHNR and CDR2 FQNEAQ (reference sequence). The CDR3 runs 13 residues. With V trimmed by 4 bases and J by 6 bases, 6 bases remained unmatched. As DNA, the CDR3 is TGTGCCAGCAGCTCAAGAACAGGGGCCGAGCAGTACTTC. Translating it yields CASSSRTGAEQYF.

The genes are TRBV20-1 and TRBJ2-5; tentatively, D is TRBD2 (5 bases). V lost 0 bases to trimming and J lost 4 bases, with 18 bases between them. This CDR3 is 16 amino acids long. Germline-derived CDR1 and CDR2 are DFQATT and SNEGSKA (reference sequence). The CDR3 spells CSARDTQRPVGETQYF. The CDR3 coding sequence is TGCAGTGCTAGAGATACCCAGCGGCCGGTGGGAGAGACCCAGTACTTC.

The chain recombines TRBV4-1 with TRBJ2-4; TRBD2 is a possible D gene (6 bases). The CDR3 length is 16 residues. CDR1 and CDR2 from the germline V gene are MGHRA and YSYEKL. Deletions cut 0 bases from V and 0 bases from J, with 9 bases between. The CDR3 nucleotides read TGCGCCAGCAGCCAAGATAAAGCGGGAGCCAAAAACATTCAGTACTTC. This sequence encodes CASSQDKAGAKNIQYF.

The chain joins TRBV5-1 to TRBJ2-1; 10 positions match TRBD1. This CDR3 is built from 13 residues. CDR1 SGHRS and CDR2 YFSETQ come from the germline V gene. The V and J ends lost 4 bases and 12 bases, in that order; junction bases with no gene match: 7. The CDR3 loop is CASSNGQGGVQFF. For the CDR3, the DNA is TGCGCCAGCAGCAACGGACAGGGGGGGGTGCAGTTCTTC.

V gene TRBV12-3 or TRBV12-4 combines with J gene TRBJ1-5; maybe TRBD1 (6 bases). The CDR3 sequence is 14 residues long. V lost 5 bases to trimming and J lost 4 bases, with 12 bases between them. The chain's CDR3 is CASSNTGFNQPQHF. The CDR3 region has the DNA TGTGCCAGCAGTAACACAGGGTTTAATCAGCCCCAGCATTTT.

This clonotype was seen only a few times. This rearrangement joins TRBV12-3 or TRBV12-4 to TRBJ2-4; TRBD1 agrees at 10 bases. Germline trimming cut 4 bases from V and 1 base from J; bases unmatched to any gene: 4. This CDR3 is 16 amino acids long. CDR3: CASSSGQGFAKNIQYF. The CDR3 bases are TGTGCCAGCAGTTCGGGACAGGGGTTTGCCAAAAACATTCAGTACTTC.

The gene calls are TRBV6-6 and TRBJ1-1; D may be TRBD1 (5 bases). This CDR3 region has 13 residues. In germline, CDR1 is MNHNY, CDR2 SVGAGI (reference sequence). The ends were cut back, 6 bases at V and 10 bases at J, with 18 bases in the middle. CDR3 residues: CASSDSPLGGAFF. The CDR3 DNA reads TGTGCCAGCAGCGACAGTCCCCTGGGTGGAGCTTTCTTT.

This clonotype was seen many times. V gene TRBV20-1 combines with J gene TRBJ2-1; 12 nucleotides match TRBD2. The CDR3 covers 14 residues. The V gene end was trimmed by 5 bases and the J gene end by 4 bases; junction bases not matched to a gene: 3. Germline values: CDR1 DFQATT, CDR2 SNEGSKA (reference sequence). The CDR3 region is CSALTSGGYNEQFF. CDR3 DNA sequence: TGCAGTGCTTTAACTAGCGGGGGGTACAATGAGCAGTTCTTC.

V and J are TRBV20-1 and TRBJ2-2; no firm D call. The germline V gene encodes CDR1 DFQATT and CDR2 SNEGSKA (reference sequence). The length of the CDR3 is 15 residues. With 3 bases removed from V and 1 base from J, the gap between germline ends came to 12 bases. CDR3 loop: CSARRDWRNTGELFF. The CDR3 DNA reads TGCAGTGCTAGGCGCGACTGGAGGAACACCGGGGAGCTGTTTTTT.

This clonotype was seen repeatedly, ten times or more. The genes are TRBV12-3 or TRBV12-4 and TRBJ2-7; possible D gene TRBD1, 6 bases. Trimming pared 11 bases from V and 0 bases from J, leaving 23 bases between. The CDR3 length is 16 residues. DNA of the CDR3: TGTGCCTCACAGATGTTCCGGGACATAGCCTCCTACGAGCAGTACGTC. Its translation is CASQMFRDIASYEQYV.

The chain's CDR3 is CASSAEKLGTGNPYEQYF. In DNA, the CDR3 is TGCGCCAGCAGTGCGGAAAAACTAGGGACAGGGAATCCCTACGAGCAGTACTTC. The rearrangement links TRBV10-1 to TRBJ2-7; the match to TRBD1 covers 9 bases. V trimming: 4 bases; J trimming: 2 bases; junction bases outside the gene matches: 15. The V gene's germline CDR1 is WNHNN and CDR2 SYGVQD (reference sequence). This CDR3 has 18 amino acids.

This clonotype was seen a few times. DNA of the CDR3: TGTGCCAGCGGCCGGGGCCTATCCGGGACAGGGGGAATCGAGCAGTACTTC. It encodes CASGRGLSGTGGIEQYF. V and J are TRBV12-3 or TRBV12-4 and TRBJ2-7; TRBD1 matches 11 bases. This CDR3 has 17 residues. Unmatched junction bases numbered 18, after V lost 8 bases and J lost 6 bases.

This clonotype was found a few times. This chain joins TRBV5-1 and TRBJ1-2, with TRBD1 matching 8 bases. The CDR3 contains 15 residues. Germline V CDR1 and CDR2: SGHRS, YFSETQ. The J segment lost 8 bases and the V segment lost 0 bases, leaving 9 bases of the junction unmatched. The CDR3: CASSLAGQVAWGYTF. CDR3 sequence (DNA): TGCGCCAGCAGCTTGGCGGGACAGGTAGCGTGGGGCTACACCTTC.

The V gene is TRBV5-1, the J gene TRBJ2-7; no definite D call. The ends were cut back, 7 bases at V and 2 bases at J, with 10 bases in the middle. Germline V lookup: CDR1 SGHRS, CDR2 YFSETQ. The CDR3 is 12 amino acids. The CDR3 spells CASGPGPYEQYF. DNA of the CDR3: TGCGCCAGCGGGCCGGGCCCCTACGAGCAGTACTTC.

Ten or more counts support this clonotype. The chain couples TRBV28 to TRBJ2-3; possible D gene TRBD1, 5 bases. The germline V and J ends were trimmed by 3 bases and 4 bases, with 17 bases remaining between them. The CDR3 spans 16 residues. Germline CDR1 MDHEN, CDR2 SYDVKM. This CDR3 reads CASSFQQGAEADTQYF. Written as DNA, the CDR3 is TGTGCCAGCAGTTTCCAGCAGGGCGCCGAGGCAGATACGCAGTATTTT.

This chain joins TRBV2 and TRBJ2-1, with 9 nucleotides matching TRBD2. The germline V gene encodes CDR1 SNHLY and CDR2 FYNNEI. Trimming at V came to 5 bases and at J to 5 bases, leaving 10 bases not matched to a gene. The CDR3 consists of 16 residues. In DNA form, the CDR3 reads TGTGCCAGCAGTCCTCCCTGGGCGGGAGGGGACAATGAGCAGTTCTTC. Translating gives CASSPPWAGGDNEQFF. Based on the CDR3 plus reference TRBV2 and TRBJ2-1, the full variable domain is EPEVTQTPSHQVTQMGQEVILRCVPISNHLYFYWYRQILGQKVEFLVSFYNNEISEKSEIFDDQFSVERPDGSNFTLKIRSTKLEDSAMYFCASSPPWAGGDNEQFFGPGTRLTVL.

This clonotype was seen a few times. The J gene is TRBJ2-3, the V gene TRBV5-1, with D possibly TRBD2 on 7 matching bases. Germline CDR1 reads SGHRS; CDR2 reads YFSETQ. CDR3 length equals 17 residues. V was trimmed by 0 bases and J by 6 bases, leaving 20 bases between them. CDR3 amino acids: CASSLDPTGAGGDTQYF. CDR3 sequence (DNA): TGCGCCAGCAGCTTGGACCCGACAGGTGCCGGGGGGGATACGCAGTATTTT.

This clonotype was observed a few times. The gene calls are TRBV20-1 and TRBJ2-1; 10 positions agree with TRBD2. The germline gives CDR1 DFQATT, CDR2 SNEGSKA (reference sequence). V was clipped by 1 base and J by 8 bases; unmatched bases: 8. CDR3 length: 15 amino acids. Written as DNA, the CDR3 is TGCAGTGCTAGAGGGAGAATAGCGGGGGGAGATGAGCAGTTCTTC. Protein product: CSARGRIAGGDEQFF.

The genes are TRBV5-1 and TRBJ2-1; 12 bases match TRBD2. This CDR3 is 16 amino acids long. Per germline, CDR1 SGHRS and CDR2 YFSETQ. Losses at the gene ends were 4 bases for V and 7 bases for J; bases not matched to a gene: 9. CDR3 region: CASSQTRLAGANEQFF. The CDR3, as DNA: TGCGCCAGCAGCCAGACTAGACTAGCGGGAGCTAATGAGCAGTTCTTC. The full variable domain, completed using reference TRBV5-1 and TRBJ2-1, is KAGVTQTPRYLIKTRGQQVTLSCSPISGHRSVSWYQQTPGQGLQFLFEYFSETQRNKGNFPGRFSGRQFSNSRSEMNVSTLELGDSALYLCASSQTRLAGANEQFFGPGTRLTVL.

The chain is built from TRBV7-8 and TRBJ2-1; D perhaps matches TRBD2 (6 bases). Germline V gives CDR1 SGHVS, CDR2 FQNEAQ. This CDR3 contains 16 residues. The germline V and J ends were trimmed by 0 bases and 9 bases, with 18 bases remaining between them. CDR3 nucleotides: TGTGCCAGCAGCTTAGCCGGGAGAGAGAACAAGGGTGAGCAGTTCTTC. This encodes CASSLAGRENKGEQFF. The whole variable domain, remainder taken from reference TRBV7-8 and TRBJ2-1, is GAGVSQSPRYKVAKRGQDVALRCDPISGHVSLFWYQQALGQGPEFLTYFQNEAQLDKSGLPSDRFFAERPEGSVSTLKIQRTQQEDSAVYLCASSLAGRENKGEQFFGPGTRLTVL.

The chain combines TRBV7-2 with TRBJ2-7; D remains ambiguous. Trimming took off 6 bases at V and 2 bases at J, with 14 bases between the two ends. The germline V gene has CDR1 SGHTA and CDR2 FQGNSA. The CDR3 is 14 residues long. CDR3 protein: CASSPHSGPYEQYF. The CDR3 region has the DNA TGTGCCAGCAGTCCCCATTCCGGCCCCTACGAGCAGTACTTC.

The sample holds many counts of this clonotype. J is TRBJ2-3 and V is TRBV12-3 or TRBV12-4, with a tentative D call TRBD1 (5 bases). The V and J ends lost 3 bases and 3 bases respectively, with 10 bases between them. The CDR3 spans 14 residues. The CDR3 region is CASSLGLGTDTQYF. DNA of the CDR3: TGTGCCAGCAGTTTGGGGCTAGGTACAGATACGCAGTATTTT.

The table lists this clonotype with many counts. The rearrangement links TRBV5-1 to TRBJ2-7, with D possibly being TRBD2 (6 bases). The V gene lost 0 bases and the J gene lost 0 bases, with 10 bases spanning the gap. CDR3 size: 15 residues. Germline CDR1 SGHRS, CDR2 YFSETQ. CDR3 in DNA: TGCGCCAGCAGCTTGGAGGCTAGCGTCTCCTACGAGCAGTACTTC. Amino acids: CASSLEASVSYEQYF.

V is TRBV29-1 and J is TRBJ2-5; D not resolved. Between the trimmed V and J ends, which lost 3 bases and 5 bases, there was a span of 16 bases. CDR1 and CDR2 (germline): SQVTM, ANQGSEA. The CDR3 is made up of 14 amino acids. The DNA for the CDR3 is TGCAGCGTTGAGGATATCGCGAGGTGGGAGACCCAGTACTTC. The encoded protein is CSVEDIARWETQYF.

A few counts support this clonotype. The CDR3 sequence: CASIPRTPQETQYF. The DNA of the CDR3 is TGTGCCAGCATCCCCCGGACACCACAAGAGACCCAGTACTTC. V is TRBV28 and J is TRBJ2-5; TRBD1 might be the D (5 bases). The CDR3 is 14 residues long. Germline CDR1 and CDR2: MDHEN and SYDVKM. V was cut by 7 bases and J by 2 bases, with 14 bases left in between.

This clonotype was counted a few times. The gene calls are TRBV12-3 or TRBV12-4 and TRBJ1-6; D not certain. The germline V and J ends were trimmed by 3 bases and 0 bases, with 9 bases remaining between them. The CDR3 consists of 16 residues. The CDR3 loop reads CASSLIESSYNSPLHF. For the CDR3, the DNA is TGTGCCAGCAGTTTGATAGAAAGCTCCTATAATTCACCCCTCCACTTT.

This rearrangement joins TRBV24-1 to TRBJ2-1; tentatively, D is TRBD2 (6 bases). The germline V gene has CDR1 KGHDR and CDR2 SFDVKD. V lost 9 bases and J 8 bases, leaving 13 bases between the germline ends. This CDR3 region has 12 residues. The CDR3 region is CATRGSLHEQFF. DNA of the CDR3: TGTGCCACCCGGGGGAGCTTGCATGAGCAGTTCTTC.